This section outlines one T cell receptor beta chain sequence together with its context. Its antigen remains unidentified. The sample is drawn from a study of shared clonotypes between healthy human individuals. Findings and caveats of the study: As a rule, naive subsets had a larger estimated richness than memory subsets.

CD8 cells classed as naive were CD45RO-negative and positively selected for CCR7, excluding terminally differentiated effector memory CD45RA+ cells. From germline, CDR1 is SGHVS and CDR2 FNYEAQ. The ends were cut back, 2 bases at V and 1 base at J, with 12 bases in the middle. CDR3 length: 16 residues. TCRdb's copy holds only in-frame clones and misses some; the assay was immunoSEQ multiplex PCR. The sample consists of fewer than 850,000 clones, around 96% of them appearing once. The TCR comes from a man aged 25 to 45 in good health. V is TRBV7-6 and J is TRBJ2-1; possible D gene TRBD2, 5 bases. The specimen sequenced was naive CD8+ T cells sorted from blood. This CDR3 reads CASSLSSGISYNEQFF. The CDR3 region has the DNA TGTGCCAGCAGCTTAAGCAGCGGAATTTCCTACAATGAGCAGTTCTTC.